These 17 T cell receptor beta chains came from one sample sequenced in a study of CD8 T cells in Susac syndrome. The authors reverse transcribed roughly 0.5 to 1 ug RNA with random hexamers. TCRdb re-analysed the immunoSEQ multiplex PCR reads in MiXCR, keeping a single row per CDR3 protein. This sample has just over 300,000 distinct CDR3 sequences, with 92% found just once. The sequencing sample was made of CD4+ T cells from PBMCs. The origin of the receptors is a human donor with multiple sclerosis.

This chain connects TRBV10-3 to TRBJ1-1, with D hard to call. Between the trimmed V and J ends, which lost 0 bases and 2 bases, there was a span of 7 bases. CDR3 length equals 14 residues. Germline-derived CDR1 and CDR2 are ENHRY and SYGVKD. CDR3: CAISESQVNTEAFF. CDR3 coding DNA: TGTGCCATCAGTGAGTCTCAGGTCAACACTGAAGCTTTCTTT.

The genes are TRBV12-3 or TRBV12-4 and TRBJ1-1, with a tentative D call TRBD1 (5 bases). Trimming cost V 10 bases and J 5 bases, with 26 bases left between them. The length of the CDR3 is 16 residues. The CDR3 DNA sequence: TGTGCCACCCAGATCTCCCAAGGGGAGTTGGGTACTGAAGCTTTCTTT. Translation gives CATQISQGELGTEAFF.

The CDR3 sequence is CSAKVAGVYEQYF. The CDR3 DNA reads TGCAGTGCTAAAGTAGCGGGAGTATACGAGCAGTACTTC. The chain combines TRBV20-1 with TRBJ2-7; 9 bases map to TRBD2. The J segment lost 4 bases and the V segment lost 4 bases, leaving 5 bases of the junction unmatched. Germline V gives CDR1 DFQATT, CDR2 SNEGSKA (reference sequence). CDR3 length: 13 amino acids.

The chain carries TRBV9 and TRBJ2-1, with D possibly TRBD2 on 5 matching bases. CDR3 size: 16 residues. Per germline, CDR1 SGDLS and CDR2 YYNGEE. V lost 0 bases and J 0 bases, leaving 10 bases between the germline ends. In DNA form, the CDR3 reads TGTGCCAGCAGCGTAGAAGGAGCGGTCTCCTACAATGAGCAGTTCTTC. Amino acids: CASSVEGAVSYNEQFF.

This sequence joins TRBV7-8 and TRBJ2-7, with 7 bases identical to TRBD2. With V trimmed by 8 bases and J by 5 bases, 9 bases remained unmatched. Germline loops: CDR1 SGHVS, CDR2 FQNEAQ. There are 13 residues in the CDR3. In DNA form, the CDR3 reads TGTGCCAGCGGGTTTAGACTAGCCCACGAGCAGTACTTC. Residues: CASGFRLAHEQYF.

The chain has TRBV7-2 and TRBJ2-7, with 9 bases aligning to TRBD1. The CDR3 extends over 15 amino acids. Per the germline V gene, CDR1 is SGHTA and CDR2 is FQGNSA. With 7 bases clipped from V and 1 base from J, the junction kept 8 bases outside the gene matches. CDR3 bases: TGTGCCAGCAACCAGGCCGGGACAGGGTCCTACGAGCAGTACTTC. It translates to CASNQAGTGSYEQYF.

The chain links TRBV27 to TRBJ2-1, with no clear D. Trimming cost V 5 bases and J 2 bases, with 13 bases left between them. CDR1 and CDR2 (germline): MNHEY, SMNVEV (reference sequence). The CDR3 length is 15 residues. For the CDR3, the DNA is TGTGCCAGCAGTCCCCCCCCCGTAGCCTACAATGAGCAGTTCTTC. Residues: CASSPPPVAYNEQFF.

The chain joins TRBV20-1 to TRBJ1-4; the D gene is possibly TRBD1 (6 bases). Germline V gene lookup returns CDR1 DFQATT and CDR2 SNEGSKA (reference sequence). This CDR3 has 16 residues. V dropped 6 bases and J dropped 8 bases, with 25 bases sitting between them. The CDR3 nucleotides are TGCAGTGCGGCACCACCAACTGACAGGACGGTAGAAAAACTGTTTTTT. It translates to CSAAPPTDRTVEKLFF.

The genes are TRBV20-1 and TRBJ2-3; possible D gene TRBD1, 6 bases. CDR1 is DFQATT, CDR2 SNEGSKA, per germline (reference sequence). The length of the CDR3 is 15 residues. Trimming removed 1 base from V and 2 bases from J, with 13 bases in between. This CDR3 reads CSARGSGDPTDTQYF. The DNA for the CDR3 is TGCAGTGCTAGAGGATCAGGGGACCCCACAGATACGCAGTATTTT.

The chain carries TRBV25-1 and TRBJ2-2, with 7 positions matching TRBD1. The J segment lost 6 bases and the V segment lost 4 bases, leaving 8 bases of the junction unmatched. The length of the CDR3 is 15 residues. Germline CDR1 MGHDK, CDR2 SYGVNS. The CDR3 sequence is CASSGFTGASGELFF. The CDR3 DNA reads TGTGCCAGCAGTGGCTTCACAGGGGCCTCCGGGGAGCTGTTTTTT. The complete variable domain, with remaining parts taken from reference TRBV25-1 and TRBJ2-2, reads EADIYQTPRYLVIGTGKKITLECSQTMGHDKMYWYQQDPGMELHLIHYSYGVNSTEKGDLSSESTVSRIRTEHFPLTLESARPSHTSQYLCASSGFTGASGELFFGEGSRLTVL.

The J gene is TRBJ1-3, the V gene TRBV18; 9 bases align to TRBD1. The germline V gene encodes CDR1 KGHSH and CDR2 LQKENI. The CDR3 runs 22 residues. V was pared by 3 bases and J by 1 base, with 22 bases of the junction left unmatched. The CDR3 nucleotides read TGTGCCAGCTCACCTGCTAACGGACAGGGGCTGAGAACTCCCCGATCTGGAAACACCATATATTTT. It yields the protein CASSPANGQGLRTPRSGNTIYF.

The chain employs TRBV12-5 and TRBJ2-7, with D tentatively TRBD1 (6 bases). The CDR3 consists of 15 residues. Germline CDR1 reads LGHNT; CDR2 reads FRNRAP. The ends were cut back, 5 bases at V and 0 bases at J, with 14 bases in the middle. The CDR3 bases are TGTGCTAGTGGTCCAGGACAGTTGAGCTCCTACGAGCAGTACTTC. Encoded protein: CASGPGQLSSYEQYF.

CDR3 in amino acids: CSVLGVMNTEAFF. CDR3 bases: TGCAGCGTTTTGGGGGTCATGAACACTGAAGCTTTCTTT. The rearrangement links TRBV29-1 to TRBJ1-1; a possible D gene is TRBD1 (5 bases). This CDR3 is built from 13 residues. Trimming shortened V by 5 bases and J by 0 bases, and 10 bases separated the two germline ends. From germline, CDR1 is SQVTM and CDR2 ANQGSEA.

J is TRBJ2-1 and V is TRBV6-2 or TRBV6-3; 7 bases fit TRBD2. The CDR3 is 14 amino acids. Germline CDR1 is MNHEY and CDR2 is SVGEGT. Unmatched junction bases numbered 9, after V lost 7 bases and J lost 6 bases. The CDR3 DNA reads TGTGCCAGCACCATGACTAGCTCCCTCAATGAGCAGTTCTTC. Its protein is CASTMTSSLNEQFF.

The CDR3 bases are TGTGCCAGCAGCAAAGTAGAGGGATGGGCTTTCTTT. As protein: CASSKVEGWAFF. The J gene is TRBJ1-1, the V gene TRBV21-1. TRBV21-1 is an annotated pseudogene. The CDR3 spans 12 residues.

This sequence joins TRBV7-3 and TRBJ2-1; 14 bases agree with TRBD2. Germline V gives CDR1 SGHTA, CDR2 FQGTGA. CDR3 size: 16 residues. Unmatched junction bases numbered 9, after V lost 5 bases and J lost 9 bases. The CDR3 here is CASSPKGLAGVGEQFF. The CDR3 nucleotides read TGTGCCAGCAGCCCCAAGGGACTAGCGGGAGTAGGTGAGCAGTTCTTC.

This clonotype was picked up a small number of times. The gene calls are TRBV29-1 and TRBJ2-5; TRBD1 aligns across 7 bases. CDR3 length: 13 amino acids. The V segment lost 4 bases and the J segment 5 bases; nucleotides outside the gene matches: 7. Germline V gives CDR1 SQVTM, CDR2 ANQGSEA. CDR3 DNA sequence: TGCAGCGTTGGTCGGTACAGGGGTGAGACCCAGTACTTC. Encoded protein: CSVGRYRGETQYF.